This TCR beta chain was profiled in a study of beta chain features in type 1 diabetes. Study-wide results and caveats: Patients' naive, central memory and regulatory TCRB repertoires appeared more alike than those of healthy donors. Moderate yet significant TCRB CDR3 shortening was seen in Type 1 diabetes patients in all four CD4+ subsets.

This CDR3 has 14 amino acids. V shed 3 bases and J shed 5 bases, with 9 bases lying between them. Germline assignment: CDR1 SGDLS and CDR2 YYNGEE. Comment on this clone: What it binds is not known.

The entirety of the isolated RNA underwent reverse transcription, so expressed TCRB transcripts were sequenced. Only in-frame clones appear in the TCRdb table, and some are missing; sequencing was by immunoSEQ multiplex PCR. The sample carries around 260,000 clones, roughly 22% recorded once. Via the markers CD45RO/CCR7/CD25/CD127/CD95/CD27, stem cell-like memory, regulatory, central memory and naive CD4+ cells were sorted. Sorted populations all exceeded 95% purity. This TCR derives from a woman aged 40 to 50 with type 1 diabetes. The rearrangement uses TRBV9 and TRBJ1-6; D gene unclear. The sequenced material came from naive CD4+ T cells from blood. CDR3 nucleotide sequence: TGTGCCAGCAGCGATTGGAGGAATAATTCACCCCTCCACTTT. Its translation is CASSDWRNNSPLHF.